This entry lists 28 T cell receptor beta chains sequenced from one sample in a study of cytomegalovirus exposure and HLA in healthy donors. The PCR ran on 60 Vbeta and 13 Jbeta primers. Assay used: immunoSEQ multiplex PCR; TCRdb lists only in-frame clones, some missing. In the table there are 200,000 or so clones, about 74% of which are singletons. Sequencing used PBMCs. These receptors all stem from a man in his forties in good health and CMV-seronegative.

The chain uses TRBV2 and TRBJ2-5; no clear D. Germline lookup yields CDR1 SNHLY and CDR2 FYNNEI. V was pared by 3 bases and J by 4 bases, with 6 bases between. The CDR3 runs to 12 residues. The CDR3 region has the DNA TGTGCCAGCAGTGACCTCGGAGAGACCCAGTACTTC. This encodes CASSDLGETQYF.

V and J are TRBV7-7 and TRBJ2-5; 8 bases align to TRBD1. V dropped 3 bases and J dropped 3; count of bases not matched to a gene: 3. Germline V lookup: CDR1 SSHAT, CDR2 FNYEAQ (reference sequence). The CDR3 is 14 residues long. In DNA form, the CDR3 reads TGTGCCAGCAGCTTCCCGGGACAGGAAGAGACCCAGTACTTC. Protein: CASSFPGQEETQYF.

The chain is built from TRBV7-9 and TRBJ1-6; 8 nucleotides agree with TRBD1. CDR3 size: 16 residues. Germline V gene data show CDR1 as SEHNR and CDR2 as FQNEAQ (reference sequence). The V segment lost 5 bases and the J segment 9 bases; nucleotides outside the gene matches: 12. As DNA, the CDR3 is TGTGCCAGCAGCCTCACAGGGGGAAATCTCCCTTCACCCCTCCACTTT. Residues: CASSLTGGNLPSPLHF.

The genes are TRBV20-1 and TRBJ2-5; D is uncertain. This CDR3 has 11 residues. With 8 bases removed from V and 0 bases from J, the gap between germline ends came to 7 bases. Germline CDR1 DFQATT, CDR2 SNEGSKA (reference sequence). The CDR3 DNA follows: TGCAGTATCCTACACCAAGAGACCCAGTACTTC. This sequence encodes CSILHQETQYF.

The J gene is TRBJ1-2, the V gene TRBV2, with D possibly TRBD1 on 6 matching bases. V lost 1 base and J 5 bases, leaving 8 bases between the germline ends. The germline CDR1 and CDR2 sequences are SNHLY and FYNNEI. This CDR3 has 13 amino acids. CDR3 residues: CASSEGTEYGYTF. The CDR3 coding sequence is TGTGCCAGCAGTGAAGGGACAGAGTATGGCTACACCTTC.

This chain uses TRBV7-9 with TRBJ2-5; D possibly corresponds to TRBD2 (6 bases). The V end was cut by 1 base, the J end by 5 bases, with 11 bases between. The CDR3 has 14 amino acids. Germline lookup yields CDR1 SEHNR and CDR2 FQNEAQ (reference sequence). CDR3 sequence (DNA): TGTGCCAGCAGCTTAGGATGGGGGGAGGAGACCCAGTACTTC. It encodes CASSLGWGEETQYF.

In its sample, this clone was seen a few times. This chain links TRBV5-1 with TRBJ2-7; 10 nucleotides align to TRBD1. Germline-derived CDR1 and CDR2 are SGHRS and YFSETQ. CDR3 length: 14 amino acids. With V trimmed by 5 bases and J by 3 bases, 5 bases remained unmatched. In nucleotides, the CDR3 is TGCGCCAGCAGACCGGGACAGGGGCTCTACGAGCAGTACTTC. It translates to CASRPGQGLYEQYF.

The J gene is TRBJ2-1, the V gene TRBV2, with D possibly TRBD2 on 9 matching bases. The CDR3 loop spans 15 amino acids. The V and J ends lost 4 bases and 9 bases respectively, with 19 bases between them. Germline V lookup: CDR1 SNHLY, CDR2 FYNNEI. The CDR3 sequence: CASSVVASGTGEQFF. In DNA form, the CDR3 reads TGTGCCAGCAGTGTAGTGGCTAGCGGGACAGGTGAGCAGTTCTTC.

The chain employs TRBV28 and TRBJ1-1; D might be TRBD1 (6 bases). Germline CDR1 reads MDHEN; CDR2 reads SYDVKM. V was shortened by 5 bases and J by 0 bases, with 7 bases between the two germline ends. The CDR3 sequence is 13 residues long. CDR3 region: CASSQGLNTEAFF. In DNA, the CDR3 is TGTGCCAGCAGTCAGGGGCTGAACACTGAAGCTTTCTTT.

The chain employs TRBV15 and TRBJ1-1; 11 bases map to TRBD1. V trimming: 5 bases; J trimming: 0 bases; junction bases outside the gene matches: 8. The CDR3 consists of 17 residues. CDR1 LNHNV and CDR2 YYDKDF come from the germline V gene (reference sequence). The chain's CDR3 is CATSFGQGALMNTEAFF. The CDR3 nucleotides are TGTGCCACCAGCTTCGGACAGGGGGCCCTAATGAACACTGAAGCTTTCTTT.

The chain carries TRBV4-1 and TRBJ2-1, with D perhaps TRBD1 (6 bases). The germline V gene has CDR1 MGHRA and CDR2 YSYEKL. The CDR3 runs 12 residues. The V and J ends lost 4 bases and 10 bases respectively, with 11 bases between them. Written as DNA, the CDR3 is TGCGCCAGCAGCCGCCAGGGGACGGAGCAGTTCTTC. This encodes CASSRQGTEQFF.

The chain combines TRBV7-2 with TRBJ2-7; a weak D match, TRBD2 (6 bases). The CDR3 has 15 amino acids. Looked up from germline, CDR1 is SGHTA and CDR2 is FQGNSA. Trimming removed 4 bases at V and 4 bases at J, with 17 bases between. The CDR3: CASSSPSRGGYEQYF. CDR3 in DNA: TGTGCCAGCAGCTCTCCTTCGCGGGGTGGGTACGAGCAGTACTTC.

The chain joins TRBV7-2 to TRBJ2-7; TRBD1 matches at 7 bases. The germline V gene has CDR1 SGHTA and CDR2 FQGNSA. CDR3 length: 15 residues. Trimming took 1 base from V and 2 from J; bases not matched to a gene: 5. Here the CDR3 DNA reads TGTGCCAGCAGCTTAGAGGGGGCGCTCCCCTACGAGCAGTACTTC. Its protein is CASSLEGALPYEQYF. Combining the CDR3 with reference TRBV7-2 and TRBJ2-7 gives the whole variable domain GAGVSQSPSNKVTEKGKDVELRCDPISGHTALYWYRQSLGQGLEFLIYFQGNSAPDKSGLPSDRFSAERTGGSVSTLTIQRTQQEDSAVYLCASSLEGALPYEQYFGPGTRLTVT.

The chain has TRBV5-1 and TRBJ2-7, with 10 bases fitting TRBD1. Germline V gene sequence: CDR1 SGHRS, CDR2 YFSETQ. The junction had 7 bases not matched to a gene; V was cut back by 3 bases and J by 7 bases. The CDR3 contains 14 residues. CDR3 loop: CASSSDRGPGEQYF. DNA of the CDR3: TGCGCCAGCAGCTCCGACAGGGGGCCCGGGGAGCAGTACTTC.

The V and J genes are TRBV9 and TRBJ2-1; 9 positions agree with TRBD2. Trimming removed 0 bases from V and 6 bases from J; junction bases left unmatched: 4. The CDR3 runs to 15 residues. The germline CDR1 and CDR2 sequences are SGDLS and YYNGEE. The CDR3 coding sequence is TGTGCCAGCAGCGTAGGCGGGGGGGCCGGCAATGAGCAGTTCTTC. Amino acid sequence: CASSVGGGAGNEQFF. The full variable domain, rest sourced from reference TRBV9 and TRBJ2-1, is DSGVTQTPKHLITATGQRVTLRCSPRSGDLSVYWYQQSLDQGLQFLIQYYNGEERAKGNILERFSAQQFPDLHSELNLSSLELGDSALYFCASSVGGGAGNEQFFGPGTRLTVL.

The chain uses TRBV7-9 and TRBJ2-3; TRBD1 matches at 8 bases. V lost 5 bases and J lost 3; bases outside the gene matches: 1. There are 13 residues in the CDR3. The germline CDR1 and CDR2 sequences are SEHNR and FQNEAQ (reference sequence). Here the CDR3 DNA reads TGTGCCAGCAGCCGACAGGGGACAGATACGCAGTATTTT. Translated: CASSRQGTDTQYF.

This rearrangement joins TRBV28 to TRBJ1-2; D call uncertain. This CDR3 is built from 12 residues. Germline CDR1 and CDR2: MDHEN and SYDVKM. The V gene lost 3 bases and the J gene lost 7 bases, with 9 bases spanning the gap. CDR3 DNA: TGTGCCAGCAGTTTCCGGGAGGGTGGCTACACCTTC. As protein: CASSFREGGYTF.

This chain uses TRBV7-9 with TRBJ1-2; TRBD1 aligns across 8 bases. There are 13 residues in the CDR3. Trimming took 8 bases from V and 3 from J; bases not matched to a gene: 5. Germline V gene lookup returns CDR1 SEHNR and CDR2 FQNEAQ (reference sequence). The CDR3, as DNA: TGTGCCAGCTACGGACAGGGTGACTATGGCTACACCTTC. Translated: CASYGQGDYGYTF.

CDR3 in DNA: TGTGCCAGCAGTTACACGGCAGGGGGATATGGCTACACCTTC. This encodes CASSYTAGGYGYTF. This chain joins TRBV6-5 and TRBJ1-2, with 7 bases fitting TRBD1. CDR3 length equals 14 residues. Losses at the gene ends were 2 bases for V and 5 bases for J; bases not matched to a gene: 5. Germline loops: CDR1 MNHEY, CDR2 SVGAGI.

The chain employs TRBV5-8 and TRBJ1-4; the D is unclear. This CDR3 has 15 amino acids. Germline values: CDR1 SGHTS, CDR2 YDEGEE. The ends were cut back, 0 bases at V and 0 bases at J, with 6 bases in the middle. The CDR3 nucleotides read TGTGCCAGCAGCTTGGAGGACTCAACTAATGAAAAACTGTTTTTT. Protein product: CASSLEDSTNEKLFF.

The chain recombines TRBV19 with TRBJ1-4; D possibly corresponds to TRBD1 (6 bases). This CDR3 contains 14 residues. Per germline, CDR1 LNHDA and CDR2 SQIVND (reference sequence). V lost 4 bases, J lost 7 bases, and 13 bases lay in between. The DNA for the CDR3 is TGTGCCAGTAGTACGGGACAAGGTTCTGAAAAACTGTTTTTT. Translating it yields CASSTGQGSEKLFF.

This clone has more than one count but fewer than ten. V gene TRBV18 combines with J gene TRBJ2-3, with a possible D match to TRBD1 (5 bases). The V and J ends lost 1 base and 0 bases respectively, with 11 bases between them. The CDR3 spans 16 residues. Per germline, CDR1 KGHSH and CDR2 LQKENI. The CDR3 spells CASSPQQGTSTDTQYF. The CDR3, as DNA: TGTGCCAGCTCACCACAGCAGGGCACTAGCACAGATACGCAGTATTTT.

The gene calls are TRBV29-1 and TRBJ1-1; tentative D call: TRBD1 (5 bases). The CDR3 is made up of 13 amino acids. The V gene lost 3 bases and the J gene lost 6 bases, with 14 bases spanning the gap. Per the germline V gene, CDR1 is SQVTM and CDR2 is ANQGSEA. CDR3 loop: CSVDSGLRAEAFF. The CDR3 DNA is TGCAGCGTTGATTCGGGACTGCGGGCTGAAGCTTTCTTT.

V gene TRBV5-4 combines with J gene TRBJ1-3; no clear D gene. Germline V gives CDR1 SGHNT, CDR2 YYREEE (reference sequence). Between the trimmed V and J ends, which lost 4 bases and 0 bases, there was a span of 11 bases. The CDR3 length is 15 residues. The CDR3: CASSPGPGSGNTIYF. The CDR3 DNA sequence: TGTGCCAGCAGCCCCGGTCCAGGCTCTGGAAACACCATATATTTT.

In nucleotides, the CDR3 is TGTGCCAGCAGGACCCGGGGACTAGTACAAGATACGCAGTATTTT. Protein sequence: CASRTRGLVQDTQYF. V usage is TRBV6-1 and J usage is TRBJ2-3; 8 bases are shared with TRBD2. J lost 5 bases, V lost 6 bases, and 10 bases had no gene match. CDR1 is MNHNS and CDR2 is SASEGT in the germline V gene. This CDR3 has 15 amino acids.

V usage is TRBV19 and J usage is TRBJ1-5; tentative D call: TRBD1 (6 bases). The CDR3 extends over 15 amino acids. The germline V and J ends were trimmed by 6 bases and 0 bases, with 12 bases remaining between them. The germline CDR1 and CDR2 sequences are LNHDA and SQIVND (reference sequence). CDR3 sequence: CASRGRGFSNQPQHF. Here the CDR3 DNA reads TGTGCCAGTAGAGGCAGGGGATTTAGCAATCAGCCCCAGCATTTT.

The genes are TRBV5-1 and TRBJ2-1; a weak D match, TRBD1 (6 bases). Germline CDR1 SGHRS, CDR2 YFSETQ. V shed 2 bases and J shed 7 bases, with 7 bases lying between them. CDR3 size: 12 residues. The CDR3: CASSFRGNEQFF. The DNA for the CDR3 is TGCGCCAGCAGCTTCAGGGGTAATGAGCAGTTCTTC.

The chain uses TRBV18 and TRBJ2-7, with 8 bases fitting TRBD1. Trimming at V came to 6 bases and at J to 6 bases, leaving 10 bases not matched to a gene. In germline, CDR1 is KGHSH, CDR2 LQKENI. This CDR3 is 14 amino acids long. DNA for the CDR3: TGTGCCAGCTCGCTCGACAGGGGTTACGGCGAGCAGTACTTC. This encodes CASSLDRGYGEQYF. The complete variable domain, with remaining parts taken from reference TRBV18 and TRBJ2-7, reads NAGVMQNPRHLVRRRGQEARLRCSPMKGHSHVYWYRQLPEEGLKFMVYLQKENIIDESGMPKERFSAEFPKEGPSILRIQQVVRGDSAAYFCASSLDRGYGEQYFGPGTRLTVT.